This T cell receptor (beta chain) was captured in a study of tumor-infiltrating lymphocytes in primary liver carcinoma. Co-extraction yielded RNA and DNA from around 20-30 mg of unsorted bulk tissue. Per germline, CDR1 MNHEY and CDR2 SVGAGI. CDR3 length: 18 amino acids. Synthesis of TCR beta cDNA was carried out from 450 to 500 ng total RNA with a constant-region primer. Three nested multiplex PCR rounds of slightly modified ARM-PCR generated TCR beta libraries. Rounds one and two of PCR, each of 9 to 11 cycles, were primed with TRBV1-TRBV30 forward primers and a C-beta reverse primer. TCRdb fed the multiplex PCR reads into MiXCR, producing one record per CDR3 protein. The sample has fewer than 50,000 distinct CDR3 sequences; 75% are singletons. In its sample, this clonotype was seen once. One end of the junction fails to match germline, which may point to a read error.

The sample consisted of tumor-adjacent normal liver tissue. This chain links TRBV6-5 with TRBJ2-1; tentatively, D is TRBD1 (7 bases). This clonotype originated in a woman in her twenties or thirties with primary liver carcinoma and hepatitis B virus infection. The CDR3 nucleotides are TGTGCCAGCACTCCGACCCAATCCGGGTTCAGGGGGGACAATGAGCAGTTATTC. Residues: CASTPTQSGFRGDNEQLF.